The rows below give T cell receptor beta chains drawn from one sample of a study of regulatory T cells in long-lasting Graves disease. TCRdb re-derived calls from the multiplex PCR reads in MiXCR, one entry per CDR3 protein. The data contain about 470,000 distinct CDR3 sequences, around 21% of them singletons. The starting material was peripheral blood mononuclear cells (PBMCs), obtained when the disease was refractory, from a patient treated with antithyroid drugs. The receptors shown here come from a female donor with Graves disease. CDR3s include the opening cysteine and the closing phenylalanine or tryptophan. D genes are given only for firm matches. A clone size is listed for some rows: how often the clone was seen (once, few, many), or a class if it is expanded.

V gene	D gene	J gene	clone size	CDR3 DNA	CDR3 protein
TRBV5-8	.	TRBJ1-6	few	TGTGCCAGCAGCTTGGAACTTAGAGGACCCTATAATTCACCCCTCCACTTT	CASSLELRGPYNSPLHF
TRBV13	.	TRBJ2-7	.	TGTGCCAGCAGCTCGAGTATAGGGCGGGGTAGCGGTGACTACGAGCAGTACTTC	CASSSSIGRGSGDYEQYF
TRBV6-2/TRBV6-3	.	TRBJ1-2	many	TGTGCCAGCAGTTACTCGAGGGAATTGGAAACCAATGGCTACACCTTC	CASSYSRELETNGYTF
TRBV7-9	.	TRBJ2-7	few	TGTGCCAGCAGCAAAACGGGACTCTCAGCCAACTACGAGCAGTACTTC	CASSKTGLSANYEQYF
TRBV5-6	.	TRBJ2-7	few	TGTGCCAGCAGACAGGGACGAGAGCAGTACTTC	CASRQGREQYF
TRBV6-2/TRBV6-3	.	TRBJ2-7	many	TGTGCCAGCACCCACGGGGACTACGAGCAGTACTTC	CASTHGDYEQYF
TRBV4-1	.	TRBJ1-5	.	TGCGCCAGCAGCCAAGTGGAGGACGGGAATCAGCCCCAGCATTTT	CASSQVEDGNQPQHF
TRBV18	.	TRBJ1-5	many	TGTGCCAGCTCACCAATGGGGAGCGGTCAGCCCCAGCATTTT	CASSPMGSGQPQHF
TRBV7-9	TRBD1	TRBJ2-2	few	TGTGCCAGCAGAAAGGACAGGAGAGTGGCCGGGGAGCTGTTTTTT	CASRKDRRVAGELFF
TRBV20-1	TRBD1	TRBJ2-7	many	TGCAGTGCTGGGACAGGGACCCGCTACGAGCAGTACTTC	CSAGTGTRYEQYF
TRBV6-2/TRBV6-3	.	TRBJ1-1	few	TGTGCCAGCAGTTACCGGGACACTGAAGCTTTCTTT	CASSYRDTEAFF
TRBV20-1	.	TRBJ2-1	.	TGCAGTGCTAGAGCCCCCTACAGCGCCAATGAGCAGTTCTTC	CSARAPYSANEQFF
TRBV6-9	.	TRBJ2-6	.	TGTGCCAGCAGTTATACAGGGCGTGGGGCCAACGCCCTGACTTTC	CASSYTGRGANALTF
TRBV5-8	.	TRBJ1-1	.	TGTGCCAGCAGCCAAGAAACGGCTACGAACACTGAAGCTTTCTTT	CASSQETATNTEAFF
TRBV2	.	TRBJ1-5	.	TGTGCCAGCAGTCTACCCAGGGGAGGGGCCAATCAGCCCCAGCATTTT	CASSLPRGGANQPQHF
TRBV7-3	.	TRBJ2-4	few	TGTGCCAGCAGCTTAACGAACAATTTAGCCAAAAACATTCAGTACTTC	CASSLTNNLAKNIQYF
TRBV20-1	.	TRBJ1-1	many	TGCAGTGCTAGTCCGGGCACTGAAGCTTTCTTT	CSASPGTEAFF
TRBV18	.	TRBJ1-1	many	TGTGCCAGCAGCCCCCAGGGCGGGAACACTGAAGCTTTCTTT	CASSPQGGNTEAFF
TRBV20-1	TRBD1	TRBJ1-2	few	TGCAGTGCTAGGGGGGACAGGGTGTATGGCTACACCTTC	CSARGDRVYGYTF
TRBV12-3/TRBV12-4	TRBD1	TRBJ1-1	.	TGTGCCAGCAGTTGGCCAGGGGGTGAAGCTTTCTTT	CASSWPGGEAFF
TRBV13	.	TRBJ1-1	many	TGTGCCAGCAGCTTTACCGAGGGAACTGAAGCTTTCTTT	CASSFTEGTEAFF
TRBV7-2	.	TRBJ2-7	many	TGTGCCAGCAGCTTAGTGGGCGGGAACGAACCCTCGGTCCTCTACGAGCAGTACTTC	CASSLVGGNEPSVLYEQYF
TRBV5-1	TRBD2	TRBJ2-7	few	TGCGCCAGCAGCTGGGCGGGAGGTCCATACGAGCAGTACTTC	CASSWAGGPYEQYF
TRBV30	TRBD2	TRBJ2-2	many	TGTGCCTGGGGCAGCGGGAGTAGGAACACCGGGGAGCTGTTTTTT	CAWGSGSRNTGELFF
TRBV7-2	.	TRBJ2-5	.	TGTGCCAGCAGCTTAGCACAGGGAAGACGAGAGACCCAGTACTTC	CASSLAQGRRETQYF
TRBV28	.	TRBJ1-5	many	TGTGCCAGCAGTTTCCCCGTCAACGCCTCACCCAATCAGCCCCAGCATTTT	CASSFPVNASPNQPQHF
TRBV28	.	TRBJ2-4	many	TGTGCCAGCAGTTTATATTCGGGCACATGGCTAGCCAAAAACATTCAGTACTTC	CASSLYSGTWLAKNIQYF
TRBV27	.	TRBJ2-7	few	TGTGCCAGCAGGGACAGCCCAAGAGAGCAGTACTTC	CASRDSPREQYF
TRBV7-6	.	TRBJ2-1	.	TGTGCCAGCAGCCACGGGTCCCAAAACAATGAGCAGTTCTTC	CASSHGSQNNEQFF
TRBV7-2	TRBD1	TRBJ2-7	many	TGTGCCAGCAGCATGGGACAGCACTACGAGCAGTACTTC	CASSMGQHYEQYF
TRBV12-3/TRBV12-4	.	TRBJ2-1	few	TGTGCCAGCAGTTTCAGAGGGTCCTACAATGAGCAGTTCTTC	CASSFRGSYNEQFF
TRBV6-1	.	TRBJ2-7	.	TGTGCCAGCACCCGTGGGTCGGGCGAGCAGTACTTC	CASTRGSGEQYF
TRBV3-1	.	TRBJ1-6	many	TGTGCCAGCAGCCCGCACATCGGGACAACGCAACTATCACCCCTCCACTTT	CASSPHIGTTQLSPLHF
TRBV19	TRBD1	TRBJ2-1	few	TGTGCCAGTAGTTTCGGACAGGGAGGCAATGAGCAGTTCTTC	CASSFGQGGNEQFF
TRBV6-2/TRBV6-3	.	TRBJ2-2	many	TGTGCCAGCAGTTGGCGGGACTTGCTGGTAGTCGGGGAGCTGTTTTTT	CASSWRDLLVVGELFF
TRBV19	TRBD2	TRBJ2-7	few	TGTGCCAGTAGTAAAGAAAGACTAGCGGGATCAATTGGGGACGGCGAGCAGTACTTC	CASSKERLAGSIGDGEQYF
TRBV28	.	TRBJ2-1	.	TGTGCCAGCAGAATCAGGTACAATGAGCAGTTCTTC	CASRIRYNEQFF
TRBV11-2	.	TRBJ1-6	few	TGTGCCAGCATCCCCGGGCGGCCGTACTATAATTCACCCCTCCACTTT	CASIPGRPYYNSPLHF
TRBV19	.	TRBJ2-7	.	TGTGCCAGTAGTAACGGCGTACCGCCCGAGCAGTACTTC	CASSNGVPPEQYF
TRBV11-2	.	TRBJ2-7	many	TGTGCCAGCAGCTTAGGGGGGCTTAACTACGAGCAGTACTTC	CASSLGGLNYEQYF